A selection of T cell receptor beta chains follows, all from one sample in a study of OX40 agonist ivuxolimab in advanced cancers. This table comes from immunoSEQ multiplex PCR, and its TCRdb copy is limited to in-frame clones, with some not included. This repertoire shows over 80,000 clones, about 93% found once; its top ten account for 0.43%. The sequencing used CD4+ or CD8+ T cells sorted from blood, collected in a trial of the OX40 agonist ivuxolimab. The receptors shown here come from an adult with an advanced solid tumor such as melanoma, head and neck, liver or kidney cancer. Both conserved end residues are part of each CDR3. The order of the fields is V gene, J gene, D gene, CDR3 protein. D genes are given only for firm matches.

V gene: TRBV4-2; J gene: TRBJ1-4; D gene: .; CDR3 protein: CASSQGGGEKLFF
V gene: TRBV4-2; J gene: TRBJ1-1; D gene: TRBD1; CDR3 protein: CASSSRTGGSMNTEAFF
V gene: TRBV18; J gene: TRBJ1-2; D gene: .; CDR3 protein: CASSTSGGDGYTF
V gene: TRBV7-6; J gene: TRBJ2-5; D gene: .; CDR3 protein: CASSLDRQETQYF
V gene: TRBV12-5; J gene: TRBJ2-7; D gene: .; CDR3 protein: CASGLVLRATIYEQYF
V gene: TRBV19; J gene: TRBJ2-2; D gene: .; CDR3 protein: CASSGQRTNTGELFF
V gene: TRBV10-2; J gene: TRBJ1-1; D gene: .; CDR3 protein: CASSESRQATEAFF
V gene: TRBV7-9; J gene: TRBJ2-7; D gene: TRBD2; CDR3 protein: CASSPIGLAAYEQYF
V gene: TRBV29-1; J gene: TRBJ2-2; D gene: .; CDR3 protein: CSVDPRGDTGELFF
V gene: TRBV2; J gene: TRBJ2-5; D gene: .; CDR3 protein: CASSDRSGGETQYF
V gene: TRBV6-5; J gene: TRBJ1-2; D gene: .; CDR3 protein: CASSYSGTGGYTF
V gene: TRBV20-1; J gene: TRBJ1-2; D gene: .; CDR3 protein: CSVVTNYGYTF
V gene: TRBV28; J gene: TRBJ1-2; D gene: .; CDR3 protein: CASSPFPGSGNYGYTF
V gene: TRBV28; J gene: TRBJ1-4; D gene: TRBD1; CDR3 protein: CASSSHRDRDEKLFF
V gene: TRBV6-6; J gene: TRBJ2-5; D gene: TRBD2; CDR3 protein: CASSRSGGEETQYF
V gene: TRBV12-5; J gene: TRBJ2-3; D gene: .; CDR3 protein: CASGFLSGTDTQYF
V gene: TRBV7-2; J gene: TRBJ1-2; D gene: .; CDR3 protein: CASSLVWGPTNYGYTF
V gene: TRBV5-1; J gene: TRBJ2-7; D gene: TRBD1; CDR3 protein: CASSLAWDSYEQYF
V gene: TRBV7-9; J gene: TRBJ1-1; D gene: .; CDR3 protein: CASSLVNRRNTEAFF
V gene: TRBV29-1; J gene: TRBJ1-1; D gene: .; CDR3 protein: CSGNTEAFF
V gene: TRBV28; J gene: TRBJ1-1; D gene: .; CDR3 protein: CASSTTGQKAFF
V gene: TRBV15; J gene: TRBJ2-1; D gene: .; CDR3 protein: CATSPRTSSYNEQFF
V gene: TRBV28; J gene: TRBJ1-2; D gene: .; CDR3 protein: CASSLGQVYGYTF
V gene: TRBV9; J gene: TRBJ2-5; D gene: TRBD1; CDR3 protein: CASSVGLGDRGQETQYF
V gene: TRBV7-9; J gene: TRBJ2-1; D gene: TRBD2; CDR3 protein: CASSYDSGRPVFF
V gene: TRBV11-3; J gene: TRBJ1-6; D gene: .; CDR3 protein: CASSLDPRGTTLHF
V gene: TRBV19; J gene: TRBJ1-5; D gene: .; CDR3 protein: CASSQPTSDSGGPQHF
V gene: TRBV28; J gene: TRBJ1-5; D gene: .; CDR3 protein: CASSLLGASQPQHF
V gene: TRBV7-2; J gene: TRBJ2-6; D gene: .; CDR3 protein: CASSLVGPGANVLTF
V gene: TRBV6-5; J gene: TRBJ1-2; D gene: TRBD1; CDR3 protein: CASSSPQGVGYGYTF
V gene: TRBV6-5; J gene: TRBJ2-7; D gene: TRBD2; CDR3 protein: CASSRGGAGFNEQYF
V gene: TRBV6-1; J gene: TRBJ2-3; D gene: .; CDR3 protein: CASAMSVTDTQYF